This entry is about one T cell receptor (beta chain). These data come from a study of cytomegalovirus exposure and HLA in healthy donors. In the PCR, 60 Vbeta and 13 Jbeta primers were used. Using immunoSEQ multiplex PCR, the repertoire was profiled, and TCRdb retains in-frame clones only, with some absent. Of approximately 95,000 clones listed, about four fifths are singletons. Trimming shortened V by 5 bases and J by 6 bases, and 11 bases separated the two germline ends. This CDR3 comprises 12 residues. CDR1 is SGHAT and CDR2 is FQDESV in the germline V gene (reference sequence). J is TRBJ2-7 and V is TRBV11-1; D is unresolved. This receptor was identified in a woman aged 40 to 50 in good health and CMV-seropositive. Sequencing was carried out using PBMCs. CDR3 sequence (DNA): TGTGCCAGCAGCACCTCTAGAGGCGAGCAGTACTTC. Its protein is CASSTSRGEQYF. The full variable domain, with the rest looked up from reference TRBV11-1 and TRBJ2-7, is EAEVAQSPRYKITEKSQAVAFWCDPISGHATLYWYRQILGQGPELLVQFQDESVVDDSQLPKDRFSAERLKGVDSTLKIQPAELGDSAMYLCASSTSRGEQYFGPGTRLTVT.